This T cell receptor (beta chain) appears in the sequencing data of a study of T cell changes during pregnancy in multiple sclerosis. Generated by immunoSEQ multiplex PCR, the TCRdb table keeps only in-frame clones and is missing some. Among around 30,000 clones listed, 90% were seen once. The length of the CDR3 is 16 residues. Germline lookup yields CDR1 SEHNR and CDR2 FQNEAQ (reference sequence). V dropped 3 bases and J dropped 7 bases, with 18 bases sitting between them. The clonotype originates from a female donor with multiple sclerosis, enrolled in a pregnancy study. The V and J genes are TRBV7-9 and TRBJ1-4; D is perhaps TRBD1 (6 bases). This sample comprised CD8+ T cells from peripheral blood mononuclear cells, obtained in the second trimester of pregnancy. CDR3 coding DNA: TGTGCCAGCAGCTTCGGACAGCCGAGTGTTGGTGAAAAACTGTTTTTT. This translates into CASSFGQPSVGEKLFF.